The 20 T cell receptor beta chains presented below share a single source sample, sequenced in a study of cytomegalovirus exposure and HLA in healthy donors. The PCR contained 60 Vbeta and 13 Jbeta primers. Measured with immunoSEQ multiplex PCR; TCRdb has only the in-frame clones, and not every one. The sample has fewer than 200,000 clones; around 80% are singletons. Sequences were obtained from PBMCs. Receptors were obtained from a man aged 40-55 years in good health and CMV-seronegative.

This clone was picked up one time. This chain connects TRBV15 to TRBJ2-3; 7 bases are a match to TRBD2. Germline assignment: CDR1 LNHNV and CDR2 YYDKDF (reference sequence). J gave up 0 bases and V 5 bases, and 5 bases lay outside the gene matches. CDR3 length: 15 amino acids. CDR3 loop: CATSLFSGSTDTQYF. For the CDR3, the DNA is TGTGCCACCAGCCTATTTAGCGGGAGCACAGATACGCAGTATTTT.

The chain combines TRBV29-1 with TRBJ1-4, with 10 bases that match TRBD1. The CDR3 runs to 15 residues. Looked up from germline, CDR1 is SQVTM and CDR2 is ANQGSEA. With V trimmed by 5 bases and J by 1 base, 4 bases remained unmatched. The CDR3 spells CSVRRDRGTNEKLFF. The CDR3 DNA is TGCAGCGTTCGCCGGGACAGGGGAACTAATGAAAAACTGTTTTTT.

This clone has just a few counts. CDR3 DNA sequence: TGTGCCAGCAGCTTGGGAGGGACAGGGCAATCCGAGCAGTACTTC. It yields the protein CASSLGGTGQSEQYF. V gene TRBV4-2 combines with J gene TRBJ2-7; 9 positions match TRBD1. V dropped 5 bases and J dropped 6; count of bases not matched to a gene: 11. This CDR3 is built from 15 residues. CDR1 LGHNA and CDR2 YNFKEQ come from the germline V gene.

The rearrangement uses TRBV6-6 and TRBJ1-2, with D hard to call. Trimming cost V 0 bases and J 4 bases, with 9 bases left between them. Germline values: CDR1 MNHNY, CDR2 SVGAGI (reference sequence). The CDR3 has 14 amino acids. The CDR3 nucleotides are TGTGCCAGCAGTTACTCGAGCCCGGGCTATGGCTACACCTTC. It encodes CASSYSSPGYGYTF.

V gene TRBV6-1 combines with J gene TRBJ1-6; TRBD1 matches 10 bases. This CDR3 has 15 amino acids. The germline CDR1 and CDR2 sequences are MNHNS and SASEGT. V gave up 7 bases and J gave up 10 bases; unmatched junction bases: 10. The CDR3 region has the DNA TGTGCCAGCATCAACGGGGACAGGGGTGACTCACCCCTCCACTTT. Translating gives CASINGDRGDSPLHF.

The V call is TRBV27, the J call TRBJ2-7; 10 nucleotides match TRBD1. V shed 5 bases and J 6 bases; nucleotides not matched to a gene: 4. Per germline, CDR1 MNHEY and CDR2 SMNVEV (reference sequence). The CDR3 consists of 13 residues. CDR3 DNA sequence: TGTGCCAGCAGTCTGGGACAGGGGTTCGAGCAGTACTTC. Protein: CASSLGQGFEQYF.

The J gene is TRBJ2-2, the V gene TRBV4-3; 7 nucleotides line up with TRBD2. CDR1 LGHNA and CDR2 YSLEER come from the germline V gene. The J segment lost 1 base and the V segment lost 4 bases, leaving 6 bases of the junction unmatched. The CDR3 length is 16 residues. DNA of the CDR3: TGCGCCAGCAGCCTCTCCCCTAGCGGGAACACCGGGGAGCTGTTTTTT. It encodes CASSLSPSGNTGELFF.

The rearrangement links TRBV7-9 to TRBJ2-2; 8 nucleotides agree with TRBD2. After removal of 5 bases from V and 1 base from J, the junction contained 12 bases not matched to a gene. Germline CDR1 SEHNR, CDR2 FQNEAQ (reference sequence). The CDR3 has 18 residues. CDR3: CASSPRWGAGENTGELFF. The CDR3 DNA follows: TGTGCCAGCAGCCCCCGCTGGGGAGCGGGGGAGAACACCGGGGAGCTGTTTTTT.

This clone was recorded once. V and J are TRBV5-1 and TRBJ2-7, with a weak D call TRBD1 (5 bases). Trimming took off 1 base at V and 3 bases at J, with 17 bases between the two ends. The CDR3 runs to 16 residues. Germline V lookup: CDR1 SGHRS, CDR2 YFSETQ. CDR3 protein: CASSLNQEDSDYEQYF. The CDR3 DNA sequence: TGCGCCAGCAGCTTGAACCAGGAAGACAGTGACTACGAGCAGTACTTC.

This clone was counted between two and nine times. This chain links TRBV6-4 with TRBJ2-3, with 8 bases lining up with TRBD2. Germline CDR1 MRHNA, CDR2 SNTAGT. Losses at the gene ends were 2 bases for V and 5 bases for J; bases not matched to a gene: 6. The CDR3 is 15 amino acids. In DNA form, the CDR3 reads TGTGCCAGCAGTGACGGCGCGGGGGGTTTAGATACGCAGTATTTT. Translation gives CASSDGAGGLDTQYF.

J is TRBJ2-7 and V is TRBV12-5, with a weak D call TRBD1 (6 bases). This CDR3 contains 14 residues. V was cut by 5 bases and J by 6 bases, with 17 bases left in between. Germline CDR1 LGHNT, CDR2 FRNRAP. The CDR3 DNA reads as TGTGCTAGTGGTCCCACAGGGTTCGAGTCCGAGCAGTACTTC. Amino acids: CASGPTGFESEQYF.

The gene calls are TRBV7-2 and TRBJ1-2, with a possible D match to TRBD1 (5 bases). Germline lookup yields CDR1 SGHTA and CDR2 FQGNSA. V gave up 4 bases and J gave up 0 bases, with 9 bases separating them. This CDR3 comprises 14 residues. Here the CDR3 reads CASSSPGSNYGYTF. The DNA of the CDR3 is TGTGCCAGCAGCTCCCCAGGGTCTAACTATGGCTACACCTTC.

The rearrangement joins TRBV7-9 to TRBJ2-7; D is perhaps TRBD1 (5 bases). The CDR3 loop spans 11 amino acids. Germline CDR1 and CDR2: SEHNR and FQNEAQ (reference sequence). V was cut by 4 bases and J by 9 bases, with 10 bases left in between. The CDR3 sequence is CASSSGSGQYF. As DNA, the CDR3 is TGTGCCAGCAGCTCAGGGTCGGGGCAGTACTTC.

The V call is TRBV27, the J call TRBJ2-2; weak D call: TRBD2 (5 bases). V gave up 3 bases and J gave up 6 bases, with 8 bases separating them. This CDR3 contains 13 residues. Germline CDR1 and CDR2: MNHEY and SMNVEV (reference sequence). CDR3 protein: CASSLKEAGELFF. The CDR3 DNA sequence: TGTGCCAGCAGTTTGAAGGAGGCCGGGGAGCTGTTTTTT.

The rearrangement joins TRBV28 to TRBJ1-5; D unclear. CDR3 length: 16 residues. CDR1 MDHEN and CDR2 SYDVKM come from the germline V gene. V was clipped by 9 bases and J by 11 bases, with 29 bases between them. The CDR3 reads CASTRNTGFQSEAQHF. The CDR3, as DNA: TGTGCCAGTACTCGAAACACGGGGTTCCAATCAGAGGCCCAGCATTTT.

This CDR3 reads CASSFRLAGANGGEQYF. Written as DNA, the CDR3 is TGTGCCAGCAGCTTCCGACTAGCGGGGGCAAATGGGGGAGAGCAGTACTTC. The chain couples TRBV7-2 to TRBJ2-7; TRBD2 aligns across 12 bases. The length of the CDR3 is 17 residues. Per germline, CDR1 SGHTA and CDR2 FQGNSA. Losses at the gene ends were 3 bases for V and 7 bases for J; bases not matched to a gene: 13.

For the CDR3, the DNA is TGTGCCTGGAGTAGACAGGGGGGGACTGAAGCTTTCTTT. Translating gives CAWSRQGGTEAFF. V gene TRBV30 combines with J gene TRBJ1-1; 9 bases agree with TRBD1. This CDR3 has 13 amino acids. Trimming removed 2 bases from V and 5 bases from J; junction bases left unmatched: 3. Germline loops: CDR1 GTSNPN, CDR2 SVGIG (reference sequence).

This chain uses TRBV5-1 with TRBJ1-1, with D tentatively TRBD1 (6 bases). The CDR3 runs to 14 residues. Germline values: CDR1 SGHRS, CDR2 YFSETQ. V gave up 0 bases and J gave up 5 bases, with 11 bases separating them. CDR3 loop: CASSLGTGLTEAFF. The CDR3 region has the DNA TGCGCCAGCAGCTTGGGAACAGGGTTAACTGAAGCTTTCTTT.

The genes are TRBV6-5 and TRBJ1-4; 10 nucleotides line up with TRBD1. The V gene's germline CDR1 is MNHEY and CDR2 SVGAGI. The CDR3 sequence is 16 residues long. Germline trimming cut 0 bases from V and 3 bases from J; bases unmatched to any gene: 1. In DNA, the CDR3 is TGTGCCAGCAGTTACTCGGGACAGGGGCCTAATGAAAAACTGTTTTTT. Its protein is CASSYSGQGPNEKLFF.

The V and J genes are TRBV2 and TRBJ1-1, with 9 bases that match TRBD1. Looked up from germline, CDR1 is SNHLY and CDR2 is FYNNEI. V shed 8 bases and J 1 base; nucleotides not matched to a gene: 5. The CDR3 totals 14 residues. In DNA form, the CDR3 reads TGTGCCAGCGGACAGGGGTTTGGGAACACTGAAGCTTTCTTT. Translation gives CASGQGFGNTEAFF. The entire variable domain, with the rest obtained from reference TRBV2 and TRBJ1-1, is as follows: EPEVTQTPSHQVTQMGQEVILRCVPISNHLYFYWYRQILGQKVEFLVSFYNNEISEKSEIFDDQFSVERPDGSNFTLKIRSTKLEDSAMYFCASGQGFGNTEAFFGQGTRLTVV.